This passage covers 27 T cell receptor beta chains from one sample sequenced in a study of human T cells and chemical hapten exposure. TCRdb independently ran MiXCR on the RACE reads; one entry per CDR3 protein. The table includes 35,000 to 45,000 distinct CDR3 sequences, approximately 12% detected once. Time point indicated: pre-sensitization, week 0. Treatment denoted: therapeutic diphenylcyclopropenone sensitization with weekly scalp DPC. Unfractionated whole blood was the source of the extracted total RNA. The sample in question was whole blood, obtained in connection with sensitization to the hapten diphenylcyclopropenone (DPC). The receptors shown here come from a woman between 35 and 50 years old with alopecia areata. Some clones in this sample may be carry-over from other donors' samples.

This clonotype was found many times. The chain carries TRBV3-1 and TRBJ2-5; D call uncertain. With 0 bases removed from V and 4 bases from J, the gap between germline ends came to 6 bases. The length of the CDR3 is 13 residues. Germline lookup yields CDR1 LGHDT and CDR2 YNNKEL (reference sequence). DNA for the CDR3: TGTGCCAGCAGCCAAGACTCTCCAGAGACCCAGTACTTC. Translated: CASSQDSPETQYF.

Ten or more counts support this clonotype. The V and J genes are TRBV12-3 or TRBV12-4 and TRBJ1-6; TRBD1 aligns across 9 bases. V shed 6 bases, J shed 7 bases, and the junction held 7 bases outside the gene matches. This CDR3 has 15 amino acids. CDR3 protein: CASRLQGARNSPLHF. CDR3 DNA sequence: TGTGCCAGCAGACTACAGGGGGCGCGCAATTCACCCCTCCACTTT.

At least ten counts were recorded for this clonotype. J is TRBJ2-2 and V is TRBV5-1; 7 bases align to TRBD1. Germline V gene lookup returns CDR1 SGHRS and CDR2 YFSETQ. This CDR3 has 16 residues. V lost 0 bases and J lost 14; bases outside the gene matches: 16. The CDR3 loop is CASSLEGADNTGALFF. The CDR3 DNA sequence: TGCGCCAGCAGCTTGGAGGGGGCCGATAACACCGGGGCACTGTTTTTT.

This clonotype was counted only a few times. The chain joins TRBV7-6 to TRBJ2-5; 8 positions agree with TRBD1. This CDR3 spans 14 amino acids. The V gene end was trimmed by 2 bases and the J gene end by 2 bases; junction bases not matched to a gene: 1. CDR1 and CDR2 from the germline V gene are SGHVS and FNYEAQ. CDR3 nucleotides: TGTGCCAGCAGCTTAAACAGGGGGCAAGAGACCCAGTACTTC. Its protein is CASSLNRGQETQYF.

In this sample, this clonotype turned up a few times. This rearrangement joins TRBV10-3 to TRBJ2-1; the match to TRBD2 covers 9 bases. J was trimmed by 10 bases and V by 5 bases; bases with no gene match: 3. Germline values: CDR1 ENHRY, CDR2 SYGVKD. The CDR3 runs 12 residues. As DNA, the CDR3 is TGTGCCATCAGTCCTAGCGGGAACGAGCAGTTCTTC. It is translated as CAISPSGNEQFF.

This chain uses TRBV5-8 with TRBJ2-7, with a weak D call TRBD2 (5 bases). The germline CDR1 and CDR2 sequences are SGHTS and YDEGEE. This CDR3 has 14 residues. V lost 0 bases to trimming and J lost 2 bases, with 9 bases between them. In nucleotides, the CDR3 is TGTGCCAGCAGCTTGGGACCGGGGACCTACGAGCAGTACTTC. It codes for CASSLGPGTYEQYF.

This clonotype was recorded many times. The gene calls are TRBV4-3 and TRBJ1-5; D not certain. This CDR3 contains 17 residues. The germline V gene encodes CDR1 LGHNA and CDR2 YSLEER. Trimming pared 0 bases from V and 2 bases from J, leaving 14 bases between. DNA of the CDR3: TGCGCCAGCAGCCAAGATCGGGCCCCGCCGGGCAATCAGCCCCAGCATTTT. Amino acid sequence: CASSQDRAPPGNQPQHF.

V and J are TRBV5-1 and TRBJ2-7; 8 nucleotides match TRBD1. V shed 1 base, J shed 6 bases, and the junction held 9 bases outside the gene matches. Germline CDR1 is SGHRS and CDR2 is YFSETQ. CDR3 size: 15 residues. The CDR3 DNA is TGCGCCAGCAGCTTGAACGTCGGACAGGGAGGCGAGCAGTACTTC. It translates to CASSLNVGQGGEQYF.

This clonotype was counted ten times or more. This chain joins TRBV18 and TRBJ2-1; D tentatively fits TRBD1 or TRBD2 (5 bases each). V was shortened by 0 bases and J by 1 base, with 10 bases between the two germline ends. The CDR3 spans 16 residues. The V gene's germline CDR1 is KGHSH and CDR2 LQKENI. CDR3 DNA: TGTGCCAGCTCACCACCCCGGGGCGCGTCCTACAATGAGCAGTTCTTC. Protein sequence: CASSPPRGASYNEQFF.

The chain combines TRBV29-1 with TRBJ1-2; D not certain. Per the germline V gene, CDR1 is SQVTM and CDR2 is ANQGSEA. There are 12 residues in the CDR3. V lost 6 bases and J lost 4, with 12 bases in between. CDR3 amino acids: CSVAEGGYGYTF. The CDR3 DNA reads as TGCAGCGTGGCCGAGGGCGGCTATGGCTACACCTTC.

This clonotype was recorded at least ten times. The chain joins TRBV7-3 to TRBJ2-3; D tentatively reads TRBD1 or TRBD2 (5 bases each). Trimming removed 5 bases from V and 2 bases from J, with 17 bases in between. CDR3 length: 16 residues. Germline loops: CDR1 SGHTA, CDR2 FQGTGA. The CDR3 protein is CASSPTDRGPTDTQYF. CDR3 nucleotides: TGTGCCAGCAGCCCTACTGACCGGGGCCCCACAGATACGCAGTATTTT.

This clonotype was found many times. This chain uses TRBV11-2 with TRBJ2-4; TRBD1 might be the D (5 bases). The CDR3 spans 15 residues. Trimming cost V 6 bases and J 0 bases, with 12 bases left between them. Germline V gene sequence: CDR1 SGHAT, CDR2 FQNNGV. The CDR3 DNA follows: TGTGCCAGCAGGGACATACACTTAGCCAAAAACATTCAGTACTTC. It translates to CASRDIHLAKNIQYF.

In its sample, this clonotype was seen many times. The rearrangement links TRBV20-1 to TRBJ1-4, with no clear D. Trimming took 1 base from V and 10 from J, leaving 13 bases between them. The CDR3 extends over 13 amino acids. The V gene's germline CDR1 is DFQATT and CDR2 SNEGSKA (reference sequence). The DNA of the CDR3 is TGCAGTGCTAGAGCGGCCGGGGTAGGAAAACTGTTTTTT. This translates into CSARAAGVGKLFF.

This clonotype has at least ten counts. The CDR3: CASSQDFGQGRQPQHF. The CDR3, as DNA: TGCGCCAGCAGCCAAGATTTTGGGCAGGGGCGTCAGCCCCAGCATTTT. The J gene is TRBJ1-5, the V gene TRBV4-3; tentatively, D is TRBD1 (6 bases). The CDR3 runs 16 residues. Germline assignment: CDR1 LGHNA and CDR2 YSLEER. V was cut by 0 bases and J by 6 bases, with 15 bases left in between.

This clonotype was observed a few times. V usage is TRBV7-9 and J usage is TRBJ2-1; D is unresolved. This CDR3 is built from 18 residues. Per germline, CDR1 SEHNR and CDR2 FQNEAQ (reference sequence). V was cut by 5 bases and J by 0 bases, with 20 bases left in between. The CDR3 protein is CASSGRTKDIASYNEQFF. The DNA for the CDR3 is TGTGCCAGCAGCGGACGGACGAAAGACATCGCCTCCTACAATGAGCAGTTCTTC.

This clonotype has a count of ten or more. The chain has TRBV25-1 and TRBJ1-6, with 8 bases that match TRBD1. This CDR3 contains 13 residues. V shed 6 bases, J shed 7 bases, and the junction held 2 bases outside the gene matches. From germline, CDR1 is MGHDK and CDR2 SYGVNS. In DNA form, the CDR3 reads TGTGCCAGCAGCACAGGGGGAAATTCACCCCTCCACTTT. Its protein is CASSTGGNSPLHF.

Details on this clonotype: A much larger clone differs by one base, so this may be a read error. V usage is TRBV30 and J usage is TRBJ2-5; 7 bases map to TRBD2. Germline values: CDR1 GTSNPN, CDR2 SVGIG (reference sequence). The CDR3 is 13 amino acids. As DNA, the CDR3 is TGTGCCCGGAGTGTCGGACTAGAAGAGACCCAGTACTTC. Translation gives CARSVGLEETQYF.

This clonotype was seen only a few times. The genes are TRBV27 and TRBJ2-1, with TRBD1 as a possible D gene (6 bases). Germline V CDR1 and CDR2: MNHEY, SMNVEV (reference sequence). With 2 bases removed from V and 3 bases from J, the gap between germline ends came to 8 bases. This CDR3 region has 14 residues. The CDR3 sequence is CASSLTGNYNEQFF. CDR3 bases: TGTGCCAGCAGTTTAACAGGGAACTACAATGAGCAGTTCTTC.

The sample holds many counts of this clonotype. J is TRBJ1-4 and V is TRBV7-9; 9 positions match TRBD1. The CDR3 extends over 14 amino acids. V was pared by 5 bases and J by 6 bases, with 4 bases of the junction left unmatched. CDR1 and CDR2 from the germline V gene are SEHNR and FQNEAQ (reference sequence). CDR3 in amino acids: CASSPGTGYEKLFF. The CDR3 DNA follows: TGTGCCAGCAGCCCCGGGACAGGGTATGAAAAACTGTTTTTT.

This clonotype showed up many times. The J gene is TRBJ2-7, the V gene TRBV7-2, with 8 bases that match TRBD1. Germline values: CDR1 SGHTA, CDR2 FQGNSA. V gave up 4 bases and J gave up 3 bases; unmatched junction bases: 14. This CDR3 has 17 amino acids. As DNA, the CDR3 is TGTGCCAGCAGCTCCAGCGGAGGACAGGGATCCCTCTACGAGCAGTACTTC. Encoded protein: CASSSSGGQGSLYEQYF.

V and J are TRBV10-3 and TRBJ2-2, with D unresolved. The V end was cut by 6 bases, the J end by 2 bases, with 4 bases between. Germline loops: CDR1 ENHRY, CDR2 SYGVKD. This CDR3 has 12 residues. In DNA form, the CDR3 reads TGTGCCATCAGCCAAAACACCGGGGAGCTGTTTTTT. It codes for CAISQNTGELFF.

J is TRBJ2-7 and V is TRBV27; D not resolved. Trimming stripped 3 bases from V and 0 bases from J, with 6 bases between. CDR1 MNHEY and CDR2 SMNVEV come from the germline V gene (reference sequence). CDR3 length: 13 residues. The DNA for the CDR3 is TGTGCCAGCAGTTTCCGGAGCTCCTACGAGCAGTACTTC. Translation: CASSFRSSYEQYF.

In its sample, this clonotype was seen many times. V usage is TRBV7-2 and J usage is TRBJ2-7; D possibly corresponds to TRBD2 (6 bases). The V gene lost 1 base and the J gene lost 0 bases, with 10 bases spanning the gap. The length of the CDR3 is 15 residues. Germline CDR1 SGHTA, CDR2 FQGNSA. The CDR3 nucleotides read TGTGCCAGCAGCTTAGTCGCCGGGAGCTCCTACGAGCAGTACTTC. Amino acid sequence: CASSLVAGSSYEQYF.

This clonotype showed up many times. The chain has TRBV4-1 and TRBJ2-5, with a tentative D call TRBD1 (5 bases). The germline V gene has CDR1 MGHRA and CDR2 YSYEKL. CDR3 length: 14 amino acids. Trimming stripped 3 bases from V and 1 base from J, with 9 bases between. The CDR3 DNA is TGCGCCAGCAGCCATACAGGTCCCCAAGAGACCCAGTACTTC. Translated: CASSHTGPQETQYF.

This clonotype was counted many times. The CDR3 coding sequence is TGTGCCTGTCGGAGTACCGGGACGCCGGTTGCGGGGCAGCCCCAGCATTTT. Translating gives CACRSTGTPVAGQPQHF. The V gene is TRBV19, the J gene TRBJ1-5, with D possibly TRBD1 on 5 matching bases. V dropped 11 bases and J dropped 7 bases, with 30 bases sitting between them. The CDR3 contains 17 residues. Germline CDR1 is LNHDA and CDR2 is SQIVND (reference sequence).

Of note for this clonotype: Germline is not matched at one junction end, which may reflect a read error. V is TRBV28 and J is TRBJ2-7; D is undetermined. The CDR3 length is 13 residues. Germline V gene data show CDR1 as MDHEN and CDR2 as SYDVKM. In DNA form, the CDR3 reads TGTGCCAGCAGTTTATCAGCTACCTACGAGCAGTATTTC. It translates to CASSLSATYEQYF.

The V and J genes are TRBV7-2 and TRBJ1-6; D remains ambiguous. This CDR3 region has 15 residues. Per the germline V gene, CDR1 is SGHTA and CDR2 is FQGNSA. V was trimmed by 5 bases and J by 5 bases, leaving 13 bases between them. This CDR3 is CASSPIILDNSPLHF. The CDR3 region has the DNA TGTGCCAGCAGCCCCATAATACTGGATAATTCACCCCTCCACTTT.